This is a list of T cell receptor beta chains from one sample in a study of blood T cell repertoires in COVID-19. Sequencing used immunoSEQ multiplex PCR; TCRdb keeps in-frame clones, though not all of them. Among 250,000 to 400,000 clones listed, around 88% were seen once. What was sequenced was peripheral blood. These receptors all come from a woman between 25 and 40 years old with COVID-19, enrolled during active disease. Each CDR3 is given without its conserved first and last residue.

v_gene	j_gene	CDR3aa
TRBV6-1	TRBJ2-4	ASSEVEQLKNIQY
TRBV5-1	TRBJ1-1	ASSLGHPQTEAF
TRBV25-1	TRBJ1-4	ASSEPVQGNNEKLF
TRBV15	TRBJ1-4	ATSSGTERNEKLF
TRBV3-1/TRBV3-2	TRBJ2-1	ASSQDTGGYNEQF
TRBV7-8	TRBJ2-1	ASSLTGTTHYSSYNEQF
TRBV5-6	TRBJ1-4	ASTLKLGASTNEKLF
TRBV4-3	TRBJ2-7	ASSQDQGTGFSEQY
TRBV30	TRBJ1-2	AWRIDRGGGYT
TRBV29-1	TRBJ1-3	SVAPSSSGNTIY
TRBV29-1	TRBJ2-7	SVGESSYEQY
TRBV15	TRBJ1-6	ATSRDSSPLH
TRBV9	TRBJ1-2	ASSVGRNYGYT
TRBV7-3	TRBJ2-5	ASSPGTGEGTQY
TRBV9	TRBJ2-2	ASSVDRLRGSSGELF
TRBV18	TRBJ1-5	ASSSSTDQPQH
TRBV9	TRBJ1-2	ASSNGVDGYT
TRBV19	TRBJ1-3	ASSTEGNSGNTIY
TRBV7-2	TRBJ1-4	ASSARGTGVEKLF
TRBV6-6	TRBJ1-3	ASSQSRDTIY
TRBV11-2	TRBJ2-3	ASSLDRGVADTQY
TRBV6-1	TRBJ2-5	ASSEGGQKETQY
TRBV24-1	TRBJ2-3	ATSIGQFHTQY
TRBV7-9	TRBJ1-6	ASSSFGDSHNSPLH
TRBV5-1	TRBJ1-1	ASSNQPGGTEAF
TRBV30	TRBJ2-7	ACRTGYYEQY
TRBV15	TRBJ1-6	ATSRDLRTGWGSPLH
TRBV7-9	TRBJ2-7	ASSPGDGGFSSYEQY
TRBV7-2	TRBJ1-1	ASSAQTGGRTEAF
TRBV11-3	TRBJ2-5	ASSRGLAGFGTQY
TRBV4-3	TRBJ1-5	ASSQGLNQPQH
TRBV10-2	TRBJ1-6	ASKGTGQDNSPLH
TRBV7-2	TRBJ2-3	ASSFLAGAADTQY
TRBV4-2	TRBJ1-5	ASSQQGRSNQPQH
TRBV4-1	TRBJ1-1	ASRVSVGAGEAF
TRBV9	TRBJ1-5	ASSVERGELSGNQPQH
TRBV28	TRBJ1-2	ASSLMGQWFGYT
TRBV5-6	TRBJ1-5	ASSKDRAQPQH